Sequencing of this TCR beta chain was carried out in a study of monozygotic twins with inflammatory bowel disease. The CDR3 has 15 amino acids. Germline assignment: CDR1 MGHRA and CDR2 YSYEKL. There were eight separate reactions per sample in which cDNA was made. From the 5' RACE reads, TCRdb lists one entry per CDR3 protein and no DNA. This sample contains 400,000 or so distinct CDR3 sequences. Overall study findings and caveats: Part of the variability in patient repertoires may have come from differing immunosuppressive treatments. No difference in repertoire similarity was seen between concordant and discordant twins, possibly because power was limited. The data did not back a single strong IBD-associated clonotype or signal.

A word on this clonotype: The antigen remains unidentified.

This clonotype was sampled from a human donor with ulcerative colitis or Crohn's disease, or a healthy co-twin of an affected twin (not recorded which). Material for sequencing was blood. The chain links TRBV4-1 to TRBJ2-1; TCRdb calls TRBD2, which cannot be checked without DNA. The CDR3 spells CASSPRALPTNEQFF.